Listed below are T cell receptor beta chains from one sample, sequenced in a study of siplizumab effects on memory and regulatory T cells. Produced via immunoSEQ multiplex PCR; TCRdb's table is partial and in-frame only. The data hold roughly 6,900 clones, with approximately 70% observed a single time. Sample: effector memory CD8+ T cells sorted from blood. The receptors were gathered from a human donor in good health. Each CDR3 is given with its conserved first and last residue. A D gene is named only where the DNA matches it firmly. Clone sizes are given selectively: once, few, many, or a class where the clone is expanded.

-	TRBJ2-2	12	TRBV4-1	-	CASSQDGGELFF	TGCGCCAGCAGCCAGGACGGCGGGGAGCTGTTTTTT
-	TRBJ2-3	10	TRBV20-1	-	CSASHDTQYF	TGCAGTGCTAGTCACGATACGCAGTATTTT
-	TRBJ2-1	14	TRBV15	-	CATSLGRENNEQFF	TGTGCCACCAGCTTAGGCAGGGAGAACAATGAGCAGTTCTTC
TRBD2	TRBJ2-4	13	TRBV27	-	CASSYTSGNIQYF	TGTGCCAGCAGTTACACTAGCGGGAACATTCAGTACTTC
TRBD1	TRBJ2-2	16	TRBV23-1	-	CASSQSGLRGFGELFF	TGCGCCAGCAGTCAATCGGGGCTCAGGGGGTTCGGGGAGCTGTTTTTT
-	TRBJ2-3	15	TRBV5-1	-	CASSALLPSTDTQYF	TGCGCCAGCAGCGCCCTTCTGCCTTCTACAGATACGCAGTATTTT
-	TRBJ2-5	15	TRBV7-2	-	CASIPHLGAQETQYF	TGTGCCAGCATCCCCCACCTTGGCGCCCAAGAGACCCAGTACTTC
-	TRBJ2-1	16	TRBV15	-	CATSRDRSVGYNEQFF	TGTGCCACCAGCAGAGATCGGTCGGTAGGGTACAATGAGCAGTTCTTC
TRBD2	TRBJ2-5	18	TRBV5-4	once	CASSLEGSSGRDRVTQYF	TGTGCCAGCAGCTTGGAGGGGTCTAGCGGGAGAGATAGGGTGACCCAGTACTTC
TRBD2	TRBJ2-3	16	TRBV2	-	CASRAGTSGNTDTQYF	TGTGCCAGCAGGGCAGGGACTAGCGGGAACACAGATACGCAGTATTTT
-	TRBJ2-2	20	TRBV7-6	few	CASSSIRSDSGTRNTGELFF	TGTGCCAGCAGCTCCATACGATCAGATTCCGGGACAAGAAACACCGGGGAGCTGTTTTTT
-	TRBJ1-1	13	TRBV21-1	medium-sized	CASTRPRDREAFF	TGTGCCAGCACTAGGCCGCGAGACAGGGAAGCTTTCTTT
-	TRBJ2-7	15	TRBV21-1	-	CASSKAQARIYEQYF	TGTGCCAGCAGCAAAGCGCAGGCTAGAATCTACGAGCAGTACTTC
-	TRBJ1-1	10	TRBV29-1	few	CSVGEAEAFF	TGCAGCGTAGGGGAAGCTGAAGCTTTCTTT
-	TRBJ2-4	14	TRBV4-3	-	CASSEGVEGNIQYF	TGCGCCAGCAGCGAAGGGGTCGAAGGAAACATTCAGTACTTC
-	TRBJ1-4	15	TRBV9	-	CASSVGTGANEKLFF	TGTGCCAGCAGCGTAGGAACGGGGGCTAATGAAAAACTGTTTTTT
-	TRBJ2-2	14	TRBV6-5	-	CASSYRGAGGELFF	TGTGCCAGCAGTTACCGGGGGGCCGGCGGGGAGCTGTTTTTT
-	TRBJ1-1	15	TRBV4-1	-	CASSHPTGPGTEAFF	TGCGCCAGCAGCCACCCAACAGGCCCTGGCACTGAAGCTTTCTTT
-	TRBJ2-7	13	TRBV5-1	-	CAGVGGAPYEQYF	TGCGCCGGGGTAGGTGGGGCCCCCTACGAGCAGTACTTC
TRBD1	TRBJ1-6	13	TRBV10-1	-	CASTDRDASPLHF	TGCGCCAGTACGGACAGGGATGCTTCACCCCTCCACTTT
-	TRBJ1-1	16	TRBV15	-	CATSRDLAGTNTEAFF	TGTGCCACCAGCAGAGATCTGGCAGGGACGAACACTGAAGCTTTCTTT
-	TRBJ1-1	15	TRBV14	few	CASSQDWGGGTEAFF	TGTGCCAGCAGCCAAGATTGGGGTGGCGGCACTGAAGCTTTCTTT
TRBD1	TRBJ1-2	15	TRBV13	-	CASSGSKQGDYGYTF	TGTGCCAGCAGCGGTAGCAAACAGGGGGACTATGGCTACACCTTC
-	TRBJ2-7	15	TRBV21-1	-	CASSKAKRSYYEQYF	TGTGCCAGCAGCAAAGCGAAGCGGAGTTACTACGAGCAGTACTTC
TRBD1	TRBJ2-3	18	TRBV9	-	CASSVGGFRDRVTDTQYF	TGTGCCAGCAGCGTAGGCGGCTTCCGGGACAGGGTTACAGATACGCAGTATTTT
-	TRBJ2-7	16	TRBV14	-	CASSREGRIPTYEQYF	TGTGCCAGCAGCCGAGAGGGGCGGATACCCACCTACGAGCAGTACTTC
-	TRBJ2-7	13	TRBV5-6	-	CASSLYNSYEQYF	TGTGCCAGCAGCTTGTATAACTCCTACGAGCAGTACTTC
-	TRBJ2-1	17	TRBV6-1	-	CASSEGPQGDGDNEQFF	TGTGCCAGCAGTGAAGGGCCCCAAGGGGACGGTGACAATGAGCAGTTCTTC
-	TRBJ2-5	16	TRBV19	-	CASSIPRDTEEETQYF	TGTGCCAGTAGTATTCCCCGGGACACCGAGGAGGAGACCCAGTACTTC
-	TRBJ1-5	13	TRBV10-3	-	CAISDPGNQPQHF	TGTGCCATCAGTGACCCAGGCAATCAGCCCCAGCATTTT
TRBD1	TRBJ2-7	16	TRBV7-6	-	CASSWGEGPGGYEQYF	TGTGCCAGCAGCTGGGGCGAGGGGCCAGGGGGCTACGAGCAGTACTTC
TRBD1	TRBJ1-2	15	TRBV19	-	CASKITGTGFYGYTF	TGTGCCAGTAAAATCACCGGGACAGGGTTTTATGGCTACACCTTC
-	TRBJ2-3	14	TRBV27	-	CASSLGFGTDTQYF	TGTGCCAGCAGTTTAGGGTTTGGCACAGATACGCAGTATTTT
TRBD2	TRBJ2-3	15	TRBV6-4	few	CASSDSQRGGDTQYF	TGTGCCAGCAGTGACTCGCAGCGGGGGGGCGATACGCAGTATTTT
-	TRBJ1-2	13	TRBV6-5	-	CASNKVFDYGYTF	TGTGCCAGCAATAAGGTATTTGACTATGGCTACACCTTC
TRBD2	TRBJ2-7	16	TRBV2	-	CASSDGGSGGSYEQYF	TGTGCCAGCAGTGACGGGGGTTCGGGGGGCTCCTACGAGCAGTACTTC
-	TRBJ1-6	14	TRBV5-6	-	CASSSTGSNSPLHF	TGTGCCAGCAGCTCAACAGGGTCCAATTCACCCCTCCACTTT
-	TRBJ2-7	15	TRBV21-1	-	CASSKVIRPGYEQYF	TGTGCCAGCAGCAAAGTAATCAGGCCCGGTTACGAGCAGTACTTC
TRBD2	TRBJ2-1	11	TRBV29-1	-	CSVEGLACPFF	TGCAGCGTTGAAGGACTAGCCTGCCCGTTCTTC
-	TRBJ1-2	13	TRBV11-3	-	CASSLKGIYGYTF	TGTGCCAGCAGCTTAAAGGGGATCTATGGCTACACCTTC
-	TRBJ2-7	12	TRBV11-1	-	CASSLVFYEQYF	TGTGCCAGCAGCTTAGTGTTCTACGAGCAGTACTTC
TRBD1	TRBJ1-3	16	TRBV2	-	CASSDQGAVSGNTIYF	TGTGCCAGCAGTGATCAGGGGGCGGTTTCTGGAAACACCATATATTTT
TRBD2	TRBJ2-5	15	TRBV28	-	CASSWTSGGQETQYF	TGTGCCAGCAGTTGGACTAGCGGGGGACAAGAGACCCAGTACTTC
-	TRBJ2-1	15	TRBV19	-	CASSIAYGPYNEQFF	TGTGCCAGTAGCATCGCTTACGGCCCCTACAATGAGCAGTTCTTC
-	TRBJ1-2	13	TRBV29-1	-	CSVVEPTRYGYTF	TGCAGCGTTGTAGAGCCTACTAGATATGGCTACACCTTC